Following are 17 T cell receptor beta chains from one sample sequenced in a study of T cell repertoires in cytomegalovirus infection. No antigen has been identified for these receptors. TCRdb redid the calling of the reads with MiXCR, one entry per CDR3 protein. The sample has about 920,000 distinct CDR3 sequences; less than 40% are singletons. This material consisted of cultured CD8+ T cells from PBMCs, taken from culture after CMV antigen stimulation. The receptors here all came from a human donor in good health (CMV status not recorded). Some clones in this sample may be carry-over from other donors' samples.

The V and J genes are TRBV4-3 and TRBJ2-7; 7 bases line up with TRBD1. Per the germline V gene, CDR1 is LGHNA and CDR2 is YSLEER. This CDR3 region has 14 residues. V lost 3 bases and J lost 3; bases outside the gene matches: 5. The CDR3 DNA follows: TGCGCCAGCAGCCACCTACCAGGGGGCTACGAGCAGTACGTC. Translated: CASSHLPGGYEQYV.

This clonotype was seen a few times. The V call is TRBV5-6, the J call TRBJ2-2; 9 bases are shared with TRBD2. Per germline, CDR1 SGHDT and CDR2 YYEEEE. With 0 bases clipped from V and 3 bases from J, the junction kept 6 bases outside the gene matches. The CDR3 consists of 17 residues. CDR3 nucleotides: TGTGCCAGCAGCTTGGTTGGCGGGGGGGCGTACACCGGGGAGCTGTTTTTT. It translates to CASSLVGGGAYTGELFF.

This clonotype was picked up a small number of times. The V call is TRBV5-4, the J call TRBJ2-2; 8 nucleotides match TRBD2. Trimming took 10 bases from V and 5 from J; bases not matched to a gene: 13. The CDR3 is made up of 15 amino acids. Germline assignment: CDR1 SGHNT and CDR2 YYREEE (reference sequence). CDR3 amino acids: CAFDERGRGTGELFF. CDR3 nucleotide sequence: TGTGCCTTTGATGAGCGGGGGCGTGGGACCGGGGAGCTGTTTTTT.

In this sample, this clonotype turned up a few times. The chain has TRBV2 and TRBJ2-7; D is possibly TRBD1 (5 bases). The ends were cut back, 3 bases at V and 2 bases at J, with 14 bases in the middle. CDR1 and CDR2 (germline): SNHLY, FYNNEI. The CDR3 has 15 residues. The CDR3, as DNA: TGTGCCAGCAGTGACCCAGGGCGTCCTGCCTACGAGCAGTACTTC. It translates to CASSDPGRPAYEQYF. The variable domain in full, with the rest retrieved from reference TRBV2 and TRBJ2-7, is EPEVTQTPSHQVTQMGQEVILRCVPISNHLYFYWYRQILGQKVEFLVSFYNNEISEKSEIFDDQFSVERPDGSNFTLKIRSTKLEDSAMYFCASSDPGRPAYEQYFGPGTRLTVT.

This sequence joins TRBV20-1 and TRBJ1-1; the match to TRBD1 covers 9 bases. V shed 0 bases, J shed 8 bases, and the junction held 4 bases outside the gene matches. CDR1 and CDR2 from the germline V gene are DFQATT and SNEGSKA (reference sequence). The CDR3 has 13 amino acids. The chain's CDR3 is CSARDRDRDEAFF. DNA of the CDR3: TGCAGTGCTAGAGATCGGGACAGGGACGAAGCTTTCTTT.

The V call is TRBV20-1, the J call TRBJ2-1; either TRBD1 or TRBD2 may supply D (6 bases each). The CDR3 has 12 residues. The V end lost 1 base, the J end lost 12 bases, and 13 bases lay between the germline ends. Germline loops: CDR1 DFQATT, CDR2 SNEGSKA (reference sequence). The CDR3 DNA is TGCAGTGCTAGAGGCCTCGGGGGCGGGCAGTTCTTC. Translating it yields CSARGLGGGQFF.

This clonotype was picked up a small number of times. This rearrangement joins TRBV13 to TRBJ2-7; maybe TRBD1 (6 bases). CDR3 length: 14 residues. Trimming cost V 0 bases and J 2 bases, with 8 bases left between them. CDR1 and CDR2 (germline): PRHDT, FYEKMQ (reference sequence). This CDR3 reads CASSLGKGAYEQYF. CDR3 sequence (DNA): TGTGCCAGCAGCTTAGGGAAGGGGGCCTACGAGCAGTACTTC.

The rearrangement uses TRBV4-1 and TRBJ1-1; D uncertain. The V end was cut by 1 base, the J end by 1 base, with 10 bases between. The CDR3 totals 15 residues. CDR1 is MGHRA, CDR2 YSYEKL, per germline. DNA of the CDR3: TGCGCCAGCAGCCAAGTCGGTAGGGAGAACACTGAAGCTTTCTTT. It encodes CASSQVGRENTEAFF.

The chain uses TRBV4-1 and TRBJ2-7; the match to TRBD1 covers 9 bases. The CDR3 contains 16 residues. CDR1 and CDR2 from the germline V gene are MGHRA and YSYEKL. V gave up 0 bases and J gave up 1 base; unmatched junction bases: 4. CDR3 protein: CASSQDPGTGSYEQYV. The CDR3 region has the DNA TGCGCCAGCAGCCAAGATCCTGGGACAGGGTCCTACGAGCAGTACGTC.

This chain links TRBV4-1 with TRBJ2-2, with D possibly matching TRBD2 (6 bases). There are 15 residues in the CDR3. Germline V gene sequence: CDR1 MGHRA, CDR2 YSYEKL. Trimming pared 1 base from V and 7 bases from J, leaving 13 bases between. The chain's CDR3 is CASSQVGGRVGELFF. The CDR3 region has the DNA TGCGCCAGCAGCCAAGTGGGAGGAAGGGTCGGGGAGCTGTTTTTT.

This clonotype appeared a few times. The chain recombines TRBV28 with TRBJ2-1; 7 positions agree with TRBD1. This CDR3 spans 16 amino acids. The trim removed 4 bases at V and 0 bases at J, leaving 6 bases unmatched. CDR1 and CDR2 from the germline V gene are MDHEN and SYDVKM. The CDR3 here is CASSSIRDSSYNEQFF. CDR3 nucleotides: TGTGCCAGCAGTTCCATCCGGGACAGCTCCTACAATGAGCAGTTCTTC.

The V call is TRBV11-3, the J call TRBJ2-1, with TRBD2 matching over 7 bases. With V trimmed by 5 bases and J by 8 bases, 6 bases remained unmatched. There are 13 residues in the CDR3. Germline assignment: CDR1 SGHNT and CDR2 YENEEA. CDR3 protein: CASSAAGRDEQFF. Written as DNA, the CDR3 is TGTGCCAGCAGCGCGGCGGGGAGGGATGAGCAGTTCTTC.

V gene TRBV27 combines with J gene TRBJ1-2; a weak D match, TRBD1 (5 bases). The CDR3 is made up of 13 amino acids. V lost 6 bases and J 4 bases, leaving 12 bases between the germline ends. Germline V gene lookup returns CDR1 MNHEY and CDR2 SMNVEV (reference sequence). The CDR3, as DNA: TGTGCCAGCAGCAAGGCAGGGAGCTATGGCTACACCTTC. It yields the protein CASSKAGSYGYTF.

The chain carries TRBV28 and TRBJ1-5; D gene uncertain. The germline V and J ends were trimmed by 2 bases and 2 bases, with 10 bases remaining between them. Per germline, CDR1 MDHEN and CDR2 SYDVKM. The CDR3 spans 15 residues. The DNA of the CDR3 is TGTGCCAGCAGTTTACGGGGAACTCGCAATCAGCCCCAGCATTTT. Its protein product is CASSLRGTRNQPQHF.

This clonotype has just a few counts. This sequence joins TRBV28 and TRBJ2-3; D is possibly TRBD1 (6 bases). CDR3 length: 17 residues. Germline lookup yields CDR1 MDHEN and CDR2 SYDVKM. The V end was cut by 5 bases, the J end by 0 bases, with 18 bases between. CDR3 sequence reads: CASSIRTVFYSTDTQYF. Written as DNA, the CDR3 is TGTGCCAGCAGTATTCGGACAGTTTTCTATAGCACAGATACGCAGTATTTT.

The V gene is TRBV4-1, the J gene TRBJ2-1, with 9 bases aligning to TRBD2. Germline V gives CDR1 MGHRA, CDR2 YSYEKL. Trimming cost V 2 bases and J 1 base; bases outside gene matches: 3. This CDR3 region has 16 residues. The chain's CDR3 is CASSQPSGASYNEQFF. Here the CDR3 DNA reads TGCGCCAGCAGCCAACCTAGCGGGGCGTCCTACAATGAGCAGTTCTTC.

This clonotype was counted a few times. The V call is TRBV4-2, the J call TRBJ2-5, with TRBD2 as a possible D gene (5 bases). The germline V and J ends were trimmed by 4 bases and 4 bases, with 16 bases remaining between them. Germline loops: CDR1 LGHNA, CDR2 YNFKEQ. This CDR3 region has 15 residues. This chain's CDR3 is CASSLEEVIGETQYF. CDR3 DNA sequence: TGTGCCAGCAGCCTGGAGGAGGTGATCGGAGAGACCCAGTACTTC.